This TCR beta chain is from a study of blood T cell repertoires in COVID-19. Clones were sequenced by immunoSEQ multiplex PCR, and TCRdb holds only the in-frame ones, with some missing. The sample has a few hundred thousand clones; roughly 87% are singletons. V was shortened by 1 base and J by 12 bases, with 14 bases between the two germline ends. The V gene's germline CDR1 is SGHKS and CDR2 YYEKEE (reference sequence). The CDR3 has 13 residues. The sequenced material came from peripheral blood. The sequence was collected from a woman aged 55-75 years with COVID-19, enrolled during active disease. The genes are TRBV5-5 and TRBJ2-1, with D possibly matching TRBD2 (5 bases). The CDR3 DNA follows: TGTGCCAGCAGCTTGCTTAGTCCCGAGGGGCAGTTCTTC. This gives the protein CASSLLSPEGQFF.